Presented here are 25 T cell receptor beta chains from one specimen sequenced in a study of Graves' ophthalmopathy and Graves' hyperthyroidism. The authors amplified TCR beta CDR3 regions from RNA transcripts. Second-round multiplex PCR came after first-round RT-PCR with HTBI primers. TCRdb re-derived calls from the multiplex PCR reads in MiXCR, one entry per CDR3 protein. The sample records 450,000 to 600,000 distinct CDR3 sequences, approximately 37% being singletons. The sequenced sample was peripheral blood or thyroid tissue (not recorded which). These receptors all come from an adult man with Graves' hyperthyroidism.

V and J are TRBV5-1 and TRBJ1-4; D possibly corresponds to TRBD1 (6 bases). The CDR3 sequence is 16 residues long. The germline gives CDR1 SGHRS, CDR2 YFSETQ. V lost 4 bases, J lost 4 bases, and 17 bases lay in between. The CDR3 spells CASSPAIQGYNEKLFF. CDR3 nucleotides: TGCGCCAGCAGCCCAGCCATACAGGGTTATAATGAAAAACTGTTTTTT. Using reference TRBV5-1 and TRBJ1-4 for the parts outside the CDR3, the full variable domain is KAGVTQTPRYLIKTRGQQVTLSCSPISGHRSVSWYQQTPGQGLQFLFEYFSETQRNKGNFPGRFSGRQFSNSRSEMNVSTLELGDSALYLCASSPAIQGYNEKLFFGSGTQLSVL.

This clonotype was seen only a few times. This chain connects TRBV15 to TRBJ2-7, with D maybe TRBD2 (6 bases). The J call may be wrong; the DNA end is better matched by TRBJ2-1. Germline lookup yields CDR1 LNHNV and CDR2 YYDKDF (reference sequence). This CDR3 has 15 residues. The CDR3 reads CATSRATLAVDEQFF. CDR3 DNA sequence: TGTGCCACCAGCAGAGCTACGTTAGCGGTTGATGAGCAGTTCTTC.

The CDR3 DNA follows: TGTGCCAGCAGTTTATGGGACAGGGGGCTAGGGCAGCCCCAGCATTTT. Translating gives CASSLWDRGLGQPQHF. The chain has TRBV28 and TRBJ1-5, with 11 bases aligning to TRBD1. The length of the CDR3 is 16 residues. V trimming: 0 bases; J trimming: 7 bases; junction bases outside the gene matches: 5. Looked up from germline, CDR1 is MDHEN and CDR2 is SYDVKM.

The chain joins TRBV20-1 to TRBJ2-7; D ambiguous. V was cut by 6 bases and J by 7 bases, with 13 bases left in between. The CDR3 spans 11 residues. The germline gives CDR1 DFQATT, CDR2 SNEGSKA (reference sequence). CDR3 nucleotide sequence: TGCAGTGCGGACGGCTACAATGAGCAGTACTTC. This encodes CSADGYNEQYF.

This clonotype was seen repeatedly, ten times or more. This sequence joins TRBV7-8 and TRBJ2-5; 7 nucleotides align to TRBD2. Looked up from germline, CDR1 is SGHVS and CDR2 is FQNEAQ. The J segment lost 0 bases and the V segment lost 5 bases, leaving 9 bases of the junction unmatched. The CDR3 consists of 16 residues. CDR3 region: CASSPPGAGDQETQYF. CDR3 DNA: TGTGCCAGCAGCCCCCCCGGGGCGGGGGACCAAGAGACCCAGTACTTC.

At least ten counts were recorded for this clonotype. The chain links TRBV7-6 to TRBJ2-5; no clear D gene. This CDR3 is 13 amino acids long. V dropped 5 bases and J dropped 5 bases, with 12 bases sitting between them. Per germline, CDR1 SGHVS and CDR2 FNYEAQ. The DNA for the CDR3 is TGTGCCAGCAGCCGATCCCCTCAGGAGACCCAGTACTTC. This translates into CASSRSPQETQYF.

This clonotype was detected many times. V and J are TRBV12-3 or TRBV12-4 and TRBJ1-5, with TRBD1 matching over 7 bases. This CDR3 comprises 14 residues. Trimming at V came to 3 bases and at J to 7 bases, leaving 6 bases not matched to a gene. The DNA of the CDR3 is TGTGCCAGCAGTTTTACAGGGGAGGGACAGCCCCAGCATTTT. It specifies CASSFTGEGQPQHF.

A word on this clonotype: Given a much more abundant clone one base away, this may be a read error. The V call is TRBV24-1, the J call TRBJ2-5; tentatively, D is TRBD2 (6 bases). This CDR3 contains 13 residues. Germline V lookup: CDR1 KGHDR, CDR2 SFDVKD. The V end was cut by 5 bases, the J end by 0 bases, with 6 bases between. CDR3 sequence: CATSGGDQETQYF. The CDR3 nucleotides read TGTGCCACCAGTGGGGGGGACCAAGAGACCCAGTACTTC.

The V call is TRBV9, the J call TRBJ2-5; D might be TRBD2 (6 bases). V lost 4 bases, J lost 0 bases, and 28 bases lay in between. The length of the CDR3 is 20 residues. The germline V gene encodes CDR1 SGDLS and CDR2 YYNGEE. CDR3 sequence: CASSPRQATSRTGDQETQYF. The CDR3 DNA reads TGTGCCAGCAGCCCCCGGCAAGCCACCAGCAGAACGGGAGACCAAGAGACCCAGTACTTC.

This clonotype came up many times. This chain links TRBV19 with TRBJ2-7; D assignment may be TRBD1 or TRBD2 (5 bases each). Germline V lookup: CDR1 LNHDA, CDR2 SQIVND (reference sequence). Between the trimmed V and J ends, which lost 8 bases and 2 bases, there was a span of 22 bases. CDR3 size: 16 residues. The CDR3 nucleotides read TGTGCCAGTTACGGGTCGGCGGGCCAGGGCGCCTACGAGCAGTACTTC. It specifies CASYGSAGQGAYEQYF. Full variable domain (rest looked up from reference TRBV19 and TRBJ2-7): DGGITQSPKYLFRKEGQNVTLSCEQNLNHDAMYWYRQDPGQGLRLIYYSQIVNDFQKGDIAEGYSVSREKKESFPLTVTSAQKNPTAFYLCASYGSAGQGAYEQYFGPGTRLTVT.

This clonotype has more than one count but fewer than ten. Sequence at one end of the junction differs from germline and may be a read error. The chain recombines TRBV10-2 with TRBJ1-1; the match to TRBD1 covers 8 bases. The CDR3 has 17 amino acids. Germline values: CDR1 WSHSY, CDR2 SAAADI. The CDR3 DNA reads TGTGCCAGCAGCGCCCAGCCTGGACAGGGACCGAACACTGAAGCTTTCTTT. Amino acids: CASSAQPGQGPNTEAFF.

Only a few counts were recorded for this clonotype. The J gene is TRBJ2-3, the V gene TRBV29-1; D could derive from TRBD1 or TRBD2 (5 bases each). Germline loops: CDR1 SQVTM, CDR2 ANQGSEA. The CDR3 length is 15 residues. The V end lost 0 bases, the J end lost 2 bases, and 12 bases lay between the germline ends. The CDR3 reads CSVEESGTITDTQYF. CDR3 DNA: TGCAGCGTTGAAGAATCAGGGACCATCACAGATACGCAGTATTTT.

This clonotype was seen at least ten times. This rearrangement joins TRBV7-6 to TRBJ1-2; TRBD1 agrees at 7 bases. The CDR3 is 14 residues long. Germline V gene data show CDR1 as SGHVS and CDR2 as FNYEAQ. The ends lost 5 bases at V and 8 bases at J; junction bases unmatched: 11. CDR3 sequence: CASSHGGKGAGYTF. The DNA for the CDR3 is TGTGCCAGCAGCCACGGCGGAAAGGGGGCGGGCTACACCTTC.

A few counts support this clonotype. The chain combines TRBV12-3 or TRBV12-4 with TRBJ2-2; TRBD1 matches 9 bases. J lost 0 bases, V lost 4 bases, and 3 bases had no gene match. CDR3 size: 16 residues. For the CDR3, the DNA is TGTGCCAGCAGTTCCGGGACAGGGTCGAACACCGGGGAGCTGTTTTTT. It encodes CASSSGTGSNTGELFF.

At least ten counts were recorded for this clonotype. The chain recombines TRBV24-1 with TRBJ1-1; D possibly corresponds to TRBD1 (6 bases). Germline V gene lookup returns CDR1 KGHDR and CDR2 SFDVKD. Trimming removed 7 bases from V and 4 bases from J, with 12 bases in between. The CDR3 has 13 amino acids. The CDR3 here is CATRGALFTEAFF. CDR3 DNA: TGTGCCACCAGGGGGGCACTTTTCACTGAAGCTTTCTTT.

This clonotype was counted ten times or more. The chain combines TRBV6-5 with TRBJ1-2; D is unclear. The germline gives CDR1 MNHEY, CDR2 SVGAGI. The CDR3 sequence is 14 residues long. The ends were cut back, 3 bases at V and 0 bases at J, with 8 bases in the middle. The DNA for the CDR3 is TGTGCCAGCAGTTATGGCGGACCTAACTATGGCTACACCTTC. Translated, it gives CASSYGGPNYGYTF.

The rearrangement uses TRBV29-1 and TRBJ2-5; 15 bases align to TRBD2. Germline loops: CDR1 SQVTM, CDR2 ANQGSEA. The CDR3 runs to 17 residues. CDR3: CSAPGLAGGEIGETQYF. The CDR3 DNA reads TGCAGTGCCCCCGGACTAGCGGGGGGGGAAATAGGAGAGACCCAGTACTTC.

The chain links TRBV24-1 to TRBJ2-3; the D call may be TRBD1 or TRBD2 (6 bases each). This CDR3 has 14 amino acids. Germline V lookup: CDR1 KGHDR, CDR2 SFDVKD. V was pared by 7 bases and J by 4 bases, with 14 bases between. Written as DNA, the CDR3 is TGTGCCACCAGCTTCGGGGGCCACGCAGATACGCAGTATTTT. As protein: CATSFGGHADTQYF.

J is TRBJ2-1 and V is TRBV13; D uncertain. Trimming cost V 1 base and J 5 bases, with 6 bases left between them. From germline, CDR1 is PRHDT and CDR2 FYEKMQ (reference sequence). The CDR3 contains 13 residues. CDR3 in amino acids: CASSLESHNEQFF. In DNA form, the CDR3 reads TGTGCCAGCAGCTTAGAGTCCCACAATGAGCAGTTCTTC.

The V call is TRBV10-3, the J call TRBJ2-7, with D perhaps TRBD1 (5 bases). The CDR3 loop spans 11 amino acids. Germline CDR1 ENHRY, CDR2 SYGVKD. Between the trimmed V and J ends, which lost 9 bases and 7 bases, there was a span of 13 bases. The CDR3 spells CAIRQSNEQYF. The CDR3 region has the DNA TGTGCCATAAGACAGTCCAATGAGCAGTACTTC.

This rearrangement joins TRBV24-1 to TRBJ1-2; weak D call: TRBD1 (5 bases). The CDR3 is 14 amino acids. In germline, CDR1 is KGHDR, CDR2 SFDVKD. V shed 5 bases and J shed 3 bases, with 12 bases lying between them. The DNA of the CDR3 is TGTGCCACCAGTGGCAGGGCACCTGACTATGGCTACACCTTC. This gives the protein CATSGRAPDYGYTF.

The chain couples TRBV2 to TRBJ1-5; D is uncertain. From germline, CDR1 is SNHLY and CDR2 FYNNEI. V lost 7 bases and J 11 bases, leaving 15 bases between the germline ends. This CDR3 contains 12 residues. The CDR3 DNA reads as TGTGCCAGCACCGGGAGCTGGGAGACCCAGCATTTT. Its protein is CASTGSWETQHF. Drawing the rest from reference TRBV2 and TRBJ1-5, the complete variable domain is EPEVTQTPSHQVTQMGQEVILRCVPISNHLYFYWYRQILGQKVEFLVSFYNNEISEKSEIFDDQFSVERPDGSNFTLKIRSTKLEDSAMYFCASTGSWETQHFGDGTRLSIL.

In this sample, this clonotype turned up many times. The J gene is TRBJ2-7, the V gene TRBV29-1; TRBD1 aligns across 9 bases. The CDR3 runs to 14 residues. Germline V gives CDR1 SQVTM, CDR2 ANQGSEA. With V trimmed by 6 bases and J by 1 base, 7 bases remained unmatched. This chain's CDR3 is CSVGGQGSSYEQYF. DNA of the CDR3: TGCAGCGTGGGCGGACAGGGGTCGTCCTACGAGCAGTACTTC.

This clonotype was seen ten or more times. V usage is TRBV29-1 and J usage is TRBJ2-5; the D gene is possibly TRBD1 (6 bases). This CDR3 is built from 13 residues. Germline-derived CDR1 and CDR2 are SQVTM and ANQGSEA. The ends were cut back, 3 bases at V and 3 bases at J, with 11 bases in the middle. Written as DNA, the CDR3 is TGCAGCGTTGATCGAGGGGGAGAAGAGACCCAGTACTTC. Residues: CSVDRGGEETQYF.

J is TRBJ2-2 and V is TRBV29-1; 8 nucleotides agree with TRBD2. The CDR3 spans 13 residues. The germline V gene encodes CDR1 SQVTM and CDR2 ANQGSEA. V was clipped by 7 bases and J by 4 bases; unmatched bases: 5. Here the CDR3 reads CSARTSPTGELFF. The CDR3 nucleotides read TGCAGCGCCCGGACTAGCCCCACCGGGGAGCTGTTTTTT.